This entry lists 16 T cell receptor beta chains sequenced from one sample in a study of STAT5B mutations in CD4+ large granular lymphocyte leukemia. Using immunoSEQ multiplex PCR, the repertoire was profiled, and TCRdb retains in-frame clones only, with some absent. The sample holds tens of thousands of clones, just over 70% seen once. The material sequenced was CD4+ T cells from blood buffy coats. The receptors derive from a human donor in good health.

Only a few counts were recorded for this clone. The rearrangement joins TRBV6-6 to TRBJ1-3; D ambiguous. CDR1 and CDR2 from the germline V gene are MNHNY and SVGAGI (reference sequence). Trimming removed 0 bases at V and 4 bases at J, with 13 bases between. The CDR3 extends over 16 amino acids. This CDR3 reads CASSYSRLSAGNTIYF. CDR3 in DNA: TGTGCCAGCAGTTACTCGCGTCTATCTGCAGGAAACACCATATATTTT.

There are a few counts of this clone. The V gene is TRBV19, the J gene TRBJ1-2, with 12 bases aligning to TRBD1. The CDR3 sequence is 16 residues long. V lost 7 bases, J lost 1 base, and 7 bases stayed unmatched. CDR1 and CDR2 from the germline V gene are LNHDA and SQIVND (reference sequence). This CDR3 reads CASTGTGGNDNYGYTF. CDR3 sequence (DNA): TGTGCCAGTACCGGGACAGGGGGCAACGATAACTATGGCTACACCTTC. Full variable domain (rest looked up from reference TRBV19 and TRBJ1-2): DGGITQSPKYLFRKEGQNVTLSCEQNLNHDAMYWYRQDPGQGLRLIYYSQIVNDFQKGDIAEGYSVSREKKESFPLTVTSAQKNPTAFYLCASTGTGGNDNYGYTFGSGTRLTVV.

V and J are TRBV7-9 and TRBJ2-1, with 13 bases aligning to TRBD2. With V trimmed by 1 base and J by 10 bases, 1 base remained unmatched. The germline V gene has CDR1 SEHNR and CDR2 FQNEAQ (reference sequence). The CDR3 is made up of 14 amino acids. The DNA for the CDR3 is TGTGCCAGCAGCTTAGGGGGACTAGCGGGGGAGCAGTTCTTC. Its translation: CASSLGGLAGEQFF.

The genes are TRBV5-1 and TRBJ2-1, with TRBD1 identical over 8 bases. This CDR3 has 13 amino acids. Germline loops: CDR1 SGHRS, CDR2 YFSETQ. The V segment lost 4 bases and the J segment 7 bases; nucleotides outside the gene matches: 4. The CDR3, as DNA: TGCGCCAGCAGCATGACAGGGGAAAATGAGCAGTTCTTC. This translates into CASSMTGENEQFF.

The rearrangement uses TRBV2 and TRBJ1-1; 10 nucleotides align to TRBD1. Germline V gene data show CDR1 as SNHLY and CDR2 as FYNNEI. This CDR3 contains 13 residues. Trimming took 6 bases from V and 4 from J; bases not matched to a gene: 2. The CDR3: CASRRTGGTEAFF. The CDR3 nucleotides read TGTGCCAGCAGGCGGACAGGGGGCACTGAAGCTTTCTTT.

The genes are TRBV10-3 and TRBJ1-2; the D gene is possibly TRBD1 (5 bases). Germline-derived CDR1 and CDR2 are ENHRY and SYGVKD. V lost 10 bases and J lost 6, with 18 bases in between. The length of the CDR3 is 13 residues. CDR3 loop: CATRGGVGDGYTF. The CDR3 nucleotides read TGTGCCACCCGGGGGGGGGTCGGTGATGGCTACACCTTC.

As concerns this clone: Other nucleotide sequences in the sample specify the same CDR3. The chain has TRBV6-5 and TRBJ1-5; 7 nucleotides match TRBD1. The CDR3 covers 15 residues. Per the germline V gene, CDR1 is MNHEY and CDR2 is SVGAGI. J gave up 4 bases and V 4 bases, and 7 bases lay outside the gene matches. This chain's CDR3 is CASSSAGGWNQPQHF. The CDR3 bases are TGTGCCAGCAGTTCAGCAGGGGGATGGAATCAGCCCCAGCATTTT.

V and J are TRBV7-9 and TRBJ1-2; perhaps TRBD1 as D (5 bases). CDR1 is SEHNR, CDR2 FQNEAQ, per germline (reference sequence). V lost 3 bases and J 7 bases, leaving 15 bases between the germline ends. The CDR3 loop spans 14 amino acids. CDR3 region: CASSFAGRGAGYTF. The DNA of the CDR3 is TGTGCCAGCAGCTTCGCAGGGAGGGGCGCTGGCTACACCTTC.

The sample holds a few counts of this clone. The gene calls are TRBV28 and TRBJ1-1; a possible D gene is TRBD1 (6 bases). Deletions cut 6 bases from V and 0 bases from J, with 11 bases between. CDR3 size: 14 residues. Germline V gene data show CDR1 as MDHEN and CDR2 as SYDVKM. CDR3 in amino acids: CASRPGQLNTEAFF. As DNA, the CDR3 is TGTGCCAGCAGACCCGGACAGTTGAACACTGAAGCTTTCTTT.

This chain links TRBV19 with TRBJ2-5, with 7 positions matching TRBD2. The CDR3 totals 14 residues. The germline V gene encodes CDR1 LNHDA and CDR2 SQIVND (reference sequence). The ends lost 2 bases at V and 1 base at J; junction bases unmatched: 1. For the CDR3, the DNA is TGTGCCAGTAGTATAAGCGGGGTCCAAGAGACCCAGTACTTC. Translated, it gives CASSISGVQETQYF.

This CDR3 is CASSLAGSGVYNEQFF. DNA of the CDR3: TGTGCCAGCAGCTTAGCAGGCAGCGGGGTATACAATGAGCAGTTCTTC. V usage is TRBV7-2 and J usage is TRBJ2-1; 7 bases fit TRBD2. After removal of 0 bases from V and 4 bases from J, the junction contained 6 bases not matched to a gene. This CDR3 comprises 16 residues. The germline CDR1 and CDR2 sequences are SGHTA and FQGNSA. Full variable domain (missing parts from reference TRBV7-2 and TRBJ2-1): GAGVSQSPSNKVTEKGKDVELRCDPISGHTALYWYRQSLGQGLEFLIYFQGNSAPDKSGLPSDRFSAERTGGSVSTLTIQRTQQEDSAVYLCASSLAGSGVYNEQFFGPGTRLTVL.

This clone was detected only once. The chain employs TRBV9 and TRBJ2-5; TRBD2 matches at 15 bases. V was clipped by 2 bases and J by 2 bases; unmatched bases: 4. Germline V gene lookup returns CDR1 SGDLS and CDR2 YYNGEE. This CDR3 is 17 amino acids long. The CDR3 sequence is CASSVGLAGGMQETQYF. Written as DNA, the CDR3 is TGTGCCAGCAGCGTCGGACTAGCGGGGGGGATGCAAGAGACCCAGTACTTC.

The chain joins TRBV7-2 to TRBJ2-5, with TRBD2 identical over 9 bases. The CDR3 has 14 residues. Germline loops: CDR1 SGHTA, CDR2 FQGNSA. V was clipped by 5 bases and J by 5 bases; unmatched bases: 6. The CDR3 sequence: CASSPAGGAETQYF. The CDR3 bases are TGTGCCAGCAGCCCAGCGGGGGGCGCGGAGACCCAGTACTTC.

This chain uses TRBV5-8 with TRBJ2-1; perhaps TRBD2 as D (6 bases). The CDR3 loop spans 16 amino acids. V shed 0 bases and J shed 0 bases, with 10 bases lying between them. CDR1 is SGHTS, CDR2 YDEGEE, per germline. CDR3 residues: CASSLARGSSYNEQFF. As DNA, the CDR3 is TGTGCCAGCAGCTTGGCCCGGGGGTCCTCCTACAATGAGCAGTTCTTC.

The rearrangement links TRBV7-2 to TRBJ1-2, with D uncertain. V lost 2 bases and J lost 4, with 11 bases in between. The CDR3 runs 14 residues. CDR1 and CDR2 (germline): SGHTA, FQGNSA. DNA for the CDR3: TGTGCCAGCAGCTTAAATCAGCTACCCTATGGCTACACCTTC. Translating it yields CASSLNQLPYGYTF.

This sequence joins TRBV4-2 and TRBJ2-3; TRBD2 might be the D (5 bases). Germline values: CDR1 LGHNA, CDR2 YNFKEQ. The CDR3 totals 16 residues. V gave up 1 base and J gave up 2 bases, with 13 bases separating them. The CDR3, as DNA: TGTGCCAGCAGCCAAGGCGCTAGCCGGGCCACAGATACGCAGTATTTT. This gives the protein CASSQGASRATDTQYF.